These 30 T cell receptor beta chains share one sample of origin, sequenced in a study of T-cell memory formation after mild COVID-19. TCRdb reprocessed the 5' RACE reads with MiXCR, giving one entry per CDR3 protein. The table lists 90,000 to 130,000 distinct CDR3 sequences, 15% to 20% of them singletons. Sequences were obtained from PBMCs or a T cell subset sorted from them (not recorded which). The receptors originated from a man aged 18 to 29 who had mild COVID-19 (a few samples of this study predate the infection). Cell type and time point are not known.

This chain joins TRBV20-1 and TRBJ2-7; a possible D gene is TRBD1 (5 bases). CDR3 length: 11 residues. V lost 2 bases and J 6 bases, leaving 8 bases between the germline ends. From germline, CDR1 is DFQATT and CDR2 SNEGSKA (reference sequence). The CDR3: CSARSGPEQYF. For the CDR3, the DNA is TGCAGTGCTAGATCAGGGCCCGAGCAGTACTTC.

This clonotype occurred many times. The chain uses TRBV7-6 and TRBJ2-1; TRBD2 aligns across 9 bases. The CDR3 runs 15 residues. J lost 5 bases, V lost 1 base, and 3 bases had no gene match. Germline loops: CDR1 SGHVS, CDR2 FNYEAQ. CDR3 residues: CASSLGLADNNEQFF. CDR3 DNA sequence: TGTGCCAGCAGCTTAGGACTAGCGGACAACAATGAGCAGTTCTTC.

The chain combines TRBV2 with TRBJ2-7; D gene unclear. Per germline, CDR1 SNHLY and CDR2 FYNNEI. Trimming cost V 5 bases and J 5 bases, with 7 bases left between them. The CDR3 is 11 residues long. CDR3 in amino acids: CASSTTNEQYF. The CDR3 DNA sequence: TGTGCCAGCAGTACAACTAACGAGCAGTACTTC. The full variable domain, with the rest looked up from reference TRBV2 and TRBJ2-7, is EPEVTQTPSHQVTQMGQEVILRCVPISNHLYFYWYRQILGQKVEFLVSFYNNEISEKSEIFDDQFSVERPDGSNFTLKIRSTKLEDSAMYFCASSTTNEQYFGPGTRLTVT.

The rearrangement links TRBV29-1 to TRBJ2-6, with D possibly being TRBD2 (5 bases). Trimming took off 8 bases at V and 0 bases at J, with 23 bases between the two ends. CDR3 size: 18 residues. Germline lookup yields CDR1 SQVTM and CDR2 ANQGSEA. CDR3 nucleotide sequence: TGCAGCCCCACAGCCGCCCCGGACTCCGACTCTGGGGCCAACGTCCTGACTTTC. This codes for CSPTAAPDSDSGANVLTF.

V is TRBV6-5 and J is TRBJ1-5; no clear D. CDR1 is MNHEY and CDR2 is SVGAGI in the germline V gene. V dropped 5 bases and J dropped 3 bases, with 17 bases sitting between them. The length of the CDR3 is 16 residues. The CDR3 DNA sequence: TGTGCCAGCAGTCCAACTCCCCGGGCGGTCAATCAGCCCCAGCATTTT. It translates to CASSPTPRAVNQPQHF.

The chain is built from TRBV4-2 and TRBJ1-1; TRBD1 matches 7 bases. The CDR3 loop spans 17 amino acids. Per the germline V gene, CDR1 is LGHNA and CDR2 is YNFKEQ. V trimming: 4 bases; J trimming: 1 base; junction bases outside the gene matches: 12. CDR3 region: CASSPLDRAIGNTEAFF. Here the CDR3 DNA reads TGTGCCAGCAGCCCTCTCGACAGGGCGATCGGGAACACTGAAGCTTTCTTT.

The rearrangement joins TRBV5-5 to TRBJ2-7, with 9 bases fitting TRBD1. This CDR3 contains 15 residues. The J segment lost 5 bases and the V segment lost 0 bases, leaving 6 bases of the junction unmatched. Germline V CDR1 and CDR2: SGHKS, YYEKEE (reference sequence). The CDR3: CASSLDGDRANEQYV. CDR3 nucleotide sequence: TGTGCCAGCAGCTTGGATGGGGACAGGGCGAACGAGCAGTACGTC.

The chain is built from TRBV5-1 and TRBJ1-2; maybe TRBD1 (5 bases). The CDR3 is 13 amino acids. V was clipped by 3 bases and J by 8 bases, with 14 bases between them. Germline CDR1 is SGHRS and CDR2 is YFSETQ. CDR3 region: CASSSDRRGGYTF. CDR3 DNA: TGCGCCAGCAGCTCCGACAGAAGAGGCGGCTACACCTTC.

The chain has TRBV4-1 and TRBJ2-1; unclear D gene. This CDR3 region has 12 residues. With 0 bases removed from V and 15 bases from J, the gap between germline ends came to 12 bases. Germline V CDR1 and CDR2: MGHRA, YSYEKL. CDR3 sequence reads: CASSQELERPFF. CDR3 in DNA: TGCGCCAGCAGCCAAGAATTGGAGCGCCCGTTCTTC.

The table lists this clonotype with many counts. The J gene is TRBJ1-6, the V gene TRBV2; no firm D call. The CDR3 has 13 amino acids. Trimming cost V 10 bases and J 13 bases, with 20 bases left between them. Per germline, CDR1 SNHLY and CDR2 FYNNEI. The CDR3 reads CAKGKPPQDPLHF. CDR3 in DNA: TGTGCCAAGGGAAAGCCCCCCCAGGATCCCCTCCACTTT.

This chain links TRBV4-3 with TRBJ1-2, with D tentatively TRBD1 (6 bases). Trimming shortened V by 0 bases and J by 7 bases, and 15 bases separated the two germline ends. The CDR3 contains 15 residues. The V gene's germline CDR1 is LGHNA and CDR2 YSLEER. The CDR3 region is CASSQDYSGAVGYTF. The CDR3 DNA reads TGCGCCAGCAGCCAAGATTACTCGGGGGCGGTTGGCTACACCTTC.

This clonotype turned up a few times. The chain combines TRBV9 with TRBJ2-7; perhaps D is TRBD1 or TRBD2 (5 bases each). This CDR3 comprises 13 residues. The V gene's germline CDR1 is SGDLS and CDR2 YYNGEE. The V end lost 1 base, the J end lost 5 bases, and 10 bases lay between the germline ends. CDR3 in DNA: TGTGCCAGCAGCGTATCGAGGGACGACGAGCAGTACTTC. It yields the protein CASSVSRDDEQYF.

This clonotype came up many times. V is TRBV7-3 and J is TRBJ2-5; perhaps TRBD1 as D (7 bases). The V gene's germline CDR1 is SGHTA and CDR2 FQGTGA. V gave up 3 bases and J gave up 2 bases, with 10 bases separating them. The CDR3 spans 14 residues. The CDR3 region has the DNA TGTGCCAGCAGCTTCCAGGGGGGACAAGAGACCCAGTACTTC. Translated: CASSFQGGQETQYF.

The rearrangement uses TRBV5-1 and TRBJ2-5, with D hard to call. V lost 1 base to trimming and J lost 6 bases, with 7 bases between them. This CDR3 spans 12 amino acids. Germline values: CDR1 SGHRS, CDR2 YFSETQ. The CDR3 here is CASSLSSQTQYF. The CDR3 nucleotides are TGCGCCAGCAGCTTGTCCAGCCAGACCCAGTACTTC.

The CDR3 DNA sequence: TGTGCCAGCAGCTTAGCGCTCGGGCAATCACCCCTCCACTTT. This sequence encodes CASSLALGQSPLHF. The chain combines TRBV7-2 with TRBJ1-6; D gene unclear. CDR1 and CDR2 (germline): SGHTA, FQGNSA. The CDR3 runs to 14 residues. V was cut by 0 bases and J by 10 bases, with 10 bases left in between.

The rearrangement links TRBV14 to TRBJ2-1; 7 bases are a match to TRBD1. The CDR3 length is 16 residues. J gave up 5 bases and V 4 bases, and 11 bases lay outside the gene matches. The germline gives CDR1 SGHDN, CDR2 FVKESK. The CDR3: CASSLRTGLGNNEQFF. As DNA, the CDR3 is TGTGCCAGCAGCCTCCGGACAGGCTTGGGGAACAATGAGCAGTTCTTC.

This clonotype was counted a few times. The chain couples TRBV12-3 or TRBV12-4 to TRBJ1-1, with unresolved D. Trimming took 6 bases from V and 2 from J, leaving 7 bases between them. The length of the CDR3 is 12 residues. In DNA, the CDR3 is TGTGCCAGCAGCCTCGACAACACTGAAGCTTTCTTT. It yields the protein CASSLDNTEAFF.

This clonotype was seen only a few times. V and J are TRBV4-2 and TRBJ2-3; TRBD1 matches 7 bases. With V trimmed by 0 bases and J by 5 bases, 5 bases remained unmatched. This CDR3 contains 15 residues. CDR1 and CDR2 (germline): LGHNA, YNFKEQ. The CDR3 region is CASSQDRGREDTQYF. Here the CDR3 DNA reads TGTGCCAGCAGCCAAGACAGGGGGAGAGAAGATACGCAGTATTTT.

This clonotype was observed a few times. V is TRBV6-5 and J is TRBJ2-7; D gene ambiguous. The CDR3 totals 14 residues. V was trimmed by 2 bases and J by 1 base, leaving 9 bases between them. Germline assignment: CDR1 MNHEY and CDR2 SVGAGI. The CDR3 DNA reads TGTGCCAGCAGTTACAGCAGACGTTCCTACGAGCAGTACTTC. This gives the protein CASSYSRRSYEQYF.

The chain carries TRBV4-3 and TRBJ1-2; perhaps TRBD1 as D (6 bases). The germline V and J ends were trimmed by 0 bases and 8 bases, with 16 bases remaining between them. This CDR3 has 15 amino acids. Germline CDR1 LGHNA, CDR2 YSLEER. This CDR3 reads CASSQDGTHMGGYTF. The CDR3 nucleotides are TGCGCCAGCAGCCAAGATGGGACACATATGGGCGGCTACACCTTC.

This chain links TRBV9 with TRBJ2-3; D perhaps matches TRBD2 (5 bases). The CDR3 has 14 amino acids. Germline V gives CDR1 SGDLS, CDR2 YYNGEE. Trimming removed 3 bases from V and 6 bases from J, with 14 bases in between. The CDR3 DNA reads TGTGCCAGCAGCGATAGCGAGTTGGGTGATACGCAGTATTTT. It yields the protein CASSDSELGDTQYF.

V and J are TRBV5-1 and TRBJ2-3; 11 bases map to TRBD2. CDR3 length: 16 amino acids. Germline CDR1 is SGHRS and CDR2 is YFSETQ. V lost 4 bases and J lost 2; bases outside the gene matches: 6. CDR3 sequence: CASSPLAGGTTDTQYF. The CDR3 nucleotides read TGCGCCAGCAGCCCTCTAGCGGGGGGTACCACAGATACGCAGTATTTT.

The chain links TRBV6-6 to TRBJ1-5; possibly TRBD1 for D (6 bases). The CDR3 covers 13 residues. The germline V gene has CDR1 MNHNY and CDR2 SVGAGI (reference sequence). The V gene lost 2 bases and the J gene lost 9 bases, with 11 bases spanning the gap. CDR3 residues: CASSYGTGRPQHF. CDR3 coding DNA: TGTGCCAGCAGTTACGGAACAGGGAGGCCCCAGCATTTT.

This sequence joins TRBV4-1 and TRBJ2-1, with a weak D call TRBD2 (5 bases). This CDR3 region has 15 residues. Trimming stripped 1 base from V and 5 bases from J, with 12 bases between. From germline, CDR1 is MGHRA and CDR2 YSYEKL. The CDR3 spells CASSQGPGDHNEQFF. The CDR3 nucleotides read TGCGCCAGCAGCCAAGGGCCCGGGGATCACAATGAGCAGTTCTTC.

This clonotype has a handful of counts. The rearrangement joins TRBV7-2 to TRBJ2-2; no firm D call. The germline V and J ends were trimmed by 2 bases and 5 bases, with 6 bases remaining between them. Germline V gene lookup returns CDR1 SGHTA and CDR2 FQGNSA. This CDR3 has 13 residues. CDR3 region: CASSLNPTGELFF. The CDR3, as DNA: TGTGCCAGCAGCTTAAACCCGACCGGGGAGCTGTTTTTT.

The rearrangement uses TRBV10-1 and TRBJ2-2; D is unclear. The CDR3 is made up of 13 amino acids. Germline V CDR1 and CDR2: WNHNN, SYGVQD (reference sequence). Trimming removed 3 bases at V and 5 bases at J, with 7 bases between. The CDR3 region has the DNA TGCGCCAGCAGTGATAGATTAACCGGGGAGCTGTTTTTT. This codes for CASSDRLTGELFF.

This clonotype showed up just a few times. The chain couples TRBV11-1 to TRBJ2-1; 8 bases fit TRBD1. J gave up 9 bases and V 6 bases, and 7 bases lay outside the gene matches. This CDR3 has 13 amino acids. Germline values: CDR1 SGHAT, CDR2 FQDESV (reference sequence). The CDR3 region has the DNA TGTGCCAGCAGGCAGGACAGGGCTCTTGAGCAGTTCTTC. Translated, it gives CASRQDRALEQFF.

The sample holds a few counts of this clonotype. The rearrangement joins TRBV5-1 to TRBJ1-4; 9 bases are a match to TRBD1. V lost 3 bases and J lost 8; bases outside the gene matches: 5. The CDR3 length is 14 residues. Germline CDR1 SGHRS, CDR2 YFSETQ. The CDR3 nucleotides are TGCGCCAGCAGCTCACAGGGGGCAGGAGAAAAACTGTTTTTT. This sequence encodes CASSSQGAGEKLFF.

This clonotype was observed a few times. DNA of the CDR3: TGTGCCAGCAGTCGGACAGGTCTGGCCTCTGGCTACACCTTC. Translating it yields CASSRTGLASGYTF. V gene TRBV6-5 combines with J gene TRBJ1-2; 7 bases line up with TRBD1. Germline loops: CDR1 MNHEY, CDR2 SVGAGI. The CDR3 runs 14 residues. V shed 5 bases and J 7 bases; nucleotides not matched to a gene: 10.

This clonotype turned up a few times. V usage is TRBV4-2 and J usage is TRBJ2-1; 8 bases are shared with TRBD2. Trimming at V came to 4 bases and at J to 10 bases, leaving 15 bases not matched to a gene. Per the germline V gene, CDR1 is LGHNA and CDR2 is YNFKEQ. The CDR3 runs to 16 residues. CDR3 nucleotides: TGTGCCAGCAGCCGAACCCTATCGGGGGGGCCGCGGGAGCAGTTCTTC. Its protein product is CASSRTLSGGPREQFF.